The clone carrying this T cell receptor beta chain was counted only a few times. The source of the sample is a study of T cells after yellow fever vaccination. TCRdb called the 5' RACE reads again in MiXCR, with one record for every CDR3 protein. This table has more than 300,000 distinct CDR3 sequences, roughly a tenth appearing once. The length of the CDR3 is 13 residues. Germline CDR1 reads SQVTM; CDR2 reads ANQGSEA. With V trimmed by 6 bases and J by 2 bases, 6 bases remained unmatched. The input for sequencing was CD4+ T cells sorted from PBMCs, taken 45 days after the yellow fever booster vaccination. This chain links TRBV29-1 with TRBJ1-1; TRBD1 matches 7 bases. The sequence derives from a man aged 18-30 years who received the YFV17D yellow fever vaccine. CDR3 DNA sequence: TGCAGCGTCCCGACAGGGAGCAACACTGAAGCTTTCTTT. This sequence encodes CSVPTGSNTEAFF.